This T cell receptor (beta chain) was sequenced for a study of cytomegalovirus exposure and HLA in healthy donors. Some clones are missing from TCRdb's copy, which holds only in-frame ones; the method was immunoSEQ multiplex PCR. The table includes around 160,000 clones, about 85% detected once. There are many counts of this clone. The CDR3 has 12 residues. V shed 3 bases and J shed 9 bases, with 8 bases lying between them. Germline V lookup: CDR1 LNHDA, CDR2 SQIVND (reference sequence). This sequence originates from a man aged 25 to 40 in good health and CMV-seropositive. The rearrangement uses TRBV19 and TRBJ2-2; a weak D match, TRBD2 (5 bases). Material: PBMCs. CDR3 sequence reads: CASSIGDRELFF. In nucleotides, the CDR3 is TGTGCCAGTAGTATCGGGGATAGGGAGCTGTTTTTT.